This T cell receptor (beta chain) was observed in a study of CD8+CD57+ T cells in acquired aplastic anemia. The V end was cut by 3 bases, the J end by 4 bases, with 9 bases between. The length of the CDR3 is 13 residues. CDR1 LNHNV and CDR2 YYDKDF come from the germline V gene (reference sequence). Patients selected for sequencing had displayed CD8+CD57+ cell expansion by flow cytometry. The TCR beta profiling, which covered VDJ combination and CDR3 sequence, was carried out using genomic DNA as the template. TCRdb independently ran MiXCR on the reads; one entry per CDR3 protein. The sample carries around 430,000 distinct CDR3 sequences, more than 25% recorded once.

Sequenced material: sorted CD4+, CD8+, or CD8+CD57+ T cells (not recorded which) from PBMCs. The sequence was collected from a human donor with aplastic anemia. This sequence joins TRBV15 and TRBJ1-2; D remains ambiguous. CDR3 nucleotides: TGTGCCACCAGCAGTGAGGGAGTCTATGGCTACACCTTC. This encodes CATSSEGVYGYTF. Based on the CDR3 plus reference TRBV15 and TRBJ1-2, the full variable domain is DAMVIQNPRYQVTQFGKPVTLSCSQTLNHNVMYWYQQKSSQAPKLLFHYYDKDFNNEADTPDNFQSRRPNTSFCFLDIRSPGLGDTAMYLCATSSEGVYGYTFGSGTRLTVV.